Presented here are 32 T cell receptor beta chains from one specimen sequenced in a study of follicular helper T cells after annual influenza vaccination. Described time point: 2013-2014 season, 7 days after vaccination. Libraries were prepared by immunoSEQ multiplex PCR; TCRdb keeps only in-frame clonotypes and omits some of them. Of around 9,000 clones listed, roughly 84% were seen once; the top ten hold over 0.45%. The material was CXCR5- memory CD4+ T cells sorted from blood, obtained 7 days after influenza vaccination. The receptors were sampled from an adult who received the influenza vaccine.

On this clone: An end of the junction does not agree with germline; a read error may underlie this. The identical CDR3 is also encoded by other nucleotide sequences in the sample. The genes are TRBV25-1 and TRBJ2-3; the D gene is possibly TRBD2 (6 bases). Germline V gives CDR1 MGHDK, CDR2 SYGVNS. CDR3 size: 14 residues. CDR3 region: CASSPGLPTDTQYF. The CDR3 DNA sequence: TGTGCCAGCAGCCCGGGACTCCCCACAGATACGCAATATTTT.

The chain carries TRBV11-3 and TRBJ1-1; 7 bases align to TRBD1. Germline loops: CDR1 SGHNT, CDR2 YENEEA. The junction had 6 bases not matched to a gene; V was cut back by 4 bases and J by 4 bases. CDR3 size: 14 residues. CDR3 protein: CASSSGQVSTEAFF. Here the CDR3 DNA reads TGTGCCAGCAGCTCCGGACAGGTCAGCACTGAAGCTTTCTTT.

V and J are TRBV10-3 and TRBJ2-7; 10 nucleotides agree with TRBD1. The germline V gene has CDR1 ENHRY and CDR2 SYGVKD. There are 16 residues in the CDR3. Trimming took 3 bases from V and 6 from J; bases not matched to a gene: 11. The CDR3 DNA reads TGTGCCATCAGTGATAGAGGAGGACAGGGGGGTGGCGAGCAGTACTTC. Encoded protein: CAISDRGGQGGGEQYF.

This clone was picked up a small number of times. The sample holds other DNA sequences that translate to the same CDR3. J is TRBJ1-5 and V is TRBV29-1, with 9 bases that match TRBD1. V lost 6 bases and J lost 4; bases outside the gene matches: 4. CDR3 length equals 13 residues. From germline, CDR1 is SQVTM and CDR2 ANQGSEA. This chain's CDR3 is CSVGQGGNQPQHF. Written as DNA, the CDR3 is TGCAGCGTGGGACAGGGAGGTAATCAGCCCCAGCATTTT.

The J gene is TRBJ2-1, the V gene TRBV4-3; TRBD2 might be the D (6 bases). V gave up 10 bases and J gave up 0 bases, with 16 bases separating them. This CDR3 is built from 15 residues. Germline CDR1 LGHNA, CDR2 YSLEER. Here the CDR3 DNA reads TGCGCCACGAGAGCGGGCCTAAGCTCCTACAATGAGCAGTTCTTC. It yields the protein CATRAGLSSYNEQFF.

V gene TRBV11-2 combines with J gene TRBJ2-7, with 7 bases matching TRBD1. J lost 2 bases, V lost 1 base, and 17 bases had no gene match. This CDR3 comprises 19 residues. Germline V gene lookup returns CDR1 SGHAT and CDR2 FQNNGV. CDR3 sequence (DNA): TGTGCCAGCAGCTTAGTACGGGACAGAGGAGACAGAGGGCCCTACGAGCAGTACTTC. Residues: CASSLVRDRGDRGPYEQYF.

The CDR3 loop reads CASSPSTGQPYEQYF. The CDR3 DNA follows: TGTGCCAGCAGTCCCTCGACAGGACAGCCCTACGAGCAGTACTTC. J is TRBJ2-7 and V is TRBV7-2; D is possibly TRBD1 (6 bases). CDR1 is SGHTA, CDR2 FQGNSA, per germline. V lost 6 bases and J lost 2, with 17 bases in between. The CDR3 totals 15 residues.

The genes are TRBV7-2 and TRBJ2-7; no reliable D call. This CDR3 has 14 residues. Germline CDR1 is SGHTA and CDR2 is FQGNSA. Trimming removed 5 bases from V and 2 bases from J, with 13 bases in between. In DNA, the CDR3 is TGTGCCAGCAGCCATGTCGGAAATACCTACGAGCAGTACTTC. As protein: CASSHVGNTYEQYF.

CDR3 amino acids: CASSGTSGGAPDTQYF. The CDR3 nucleotides are TGTGCCAGCAGCGGGACTAGCGGGGGGGCCCCAGATACGCAGTATTTT. The chain couples TRBV9 to TRBJ2-3; 15 bases match TRBD2. Looked up from germline, CDR1 is SGDLS and CDR2 is YYNGEE. V shed 3 bases and J 4 bases; nucleotides not matched to a gene: 3. This CDR3 has 16 amino acids. The whole variable domain, filled in from reference TRBV9 and TRBJ2-3, reads DSGVTQTPKHLITATGQRVTLRCSPRSGDLSVYWYQQSLDQGLQFLIQYYNGEERAKGNILERFSAQQFPDLHSELNLSSLELGDSALYFCASSGTSGGAPDTQYFGPGTRLTVL.

The rearrangement uses TRBV5-8 and TRBJ2-5, with D unclear. This CDR3 comprises 13 residues. V lost 8 bases to trimming and J lost 3 bases, with 14 bases between them. The germline V gene encodes CDR1 SGHTS and CDR2 YDEGEE. Here the CDR3 DNA reads TGTGCCAGATCACGTCGGGTGAAAGAGACCCAGTACTTC. Translation: CARSRRVKETQYF.

The chain recombines TRBV14 with TRBJ2-1; tentative D call: TRBD1 (5 bases). The CDR3 sequence is 15 residues long. Germline V gene sequence: CDR1 SGHDN, CDR2 FVKESK. Deletions cut 4 bases from V and 6 bases from J, with 16 bases between. DNA for the CDR3: TGTGCCAGCAGCCCGGCCAGGGAAAAGGGCAATGAGCAGTTCTTC. Protein sequence: CASSPAREKGNEQFF.

The rearrangement uses TRBV18 and TRBJ1-6; 9 bases match TRBD1. The length of the CDR3 is 14 residues. V dropped 6 bases and J dropped 10; count of bases not matched to a gene: 7. Germline CDR1 is KGHSH and CDR2 is LQKENI. The CDR3 nucleotides are TGTGCCAGCTCGCAACAGGGGGCGGACTCACCCCTCCACTTT. This gives the protein CASSQQGADSPLHF.

In DNA, the CDR3 is TGTGCCAGCAGCTTAGGATGGGGGGAGTTCTTC. This sequence encodes CASSLGWGEFF. The genes are TRBV7-2 and TRBJ2-1; perhaps TRBD2 as D (6 bases). Germline CDR1 and CDR2: SGHTA and FQGNSA. V was cut by 1 base and J by 14 bases, with 9 bases left in between. The CDR3 is 11 amino acids.

This chain connects TRBV28 to TRBJ1-5; D might be TRBD1 (6 bases). The CDR3 contains 12 residues. The V end lost 7 bases, the J end lost 5 bases, and 9 bases lay between the germline ends. CDR1 MDHEN and CDR2 SYDVKM come from the germline V gene. The CDR3 spells CASKDSYQPQHF. Here the CDR3 DNA reads TGTGCCAGCAAGGACAGTTATCAGCCCCAGCATTTT.

The genes are TRBV28 and TRBJ2-3; 15 bases map to TRBD2. CDR1 and CDR2 (germline): MDHEN, SYDVKM. There are 17 residues in the CDR3. The V gene end was trimmed by 4 bases and the J gene end by 8 bases; junction bases not matched to a gene: 10. The CDR3 DNA reads as TGTGCCAGCAGTTCCCCCGGACTAGCGGGAGGGAGGAGTACGCAGTATTTT. It translates to CASSSPGLAGGRSTQYF.

This chain uses TRBV11-3 with TRBJ2-5; possible D gene TRBD2, 6 bases. Germline lookup yields CDR1 SGHNT and CDR2 YENEEA. CDR3 length: 13 residues. The V end was cut by 3 bases, the J end by 5 bases, with 10 bases between. DNA of the CDR3: TGTGCCAGCAGCTTGGAGGGTACGGAGACCCAGTACTTC. It yields the protein CASSLEGTETQYF.

The gene calls are TRBV28 and TRBJ2-1, with no clear D. The germline CDR1 and CDR2 sequences are MDHEN and SYDVKM. The V end lost 4 bases, the J end lost 6 bases, and 1 base lay between the germline ends. There are 10 residues in the CDR3. DNA of the CDR3: TGTGCCAGCAGTTCCAATGAGCAGTTCTTC. This sequence encodes CASSSNEQFF.

The chain combines TRBV29-1 with TRBJ2-7; 9 positions agree with TRBD1. Germline CDR1 is SQVTM and CDR2 is ANQGSEA. The CDR3 is made up of 14 amino acids. V lost 7 bases, J lost 4 bases, and 11 bases stayed unmatched. In DNA, the CDR3 is TGCAGCGCACAAGGCGGGACAGGGTCATACGAGCAGTACTTC. Its translation: CSAQGGTGSYEQYF.

The chain joins TRBV30 to TRBJ2-3, with 9 bases identical to TRBD1. CDR3 size: 17 residues. Germline CDR1 reads GTSNPN; CDR2 reads SVGIG (reference sequence). V was clipped by 0 bases and J by 4 bases; unmatched bases: 11. The CDR3: CAWSVLSWDREADTQYF. The CDR3 DNA reads TGTGCCTGGAGTGTACTGAGTTGGGACAGGGAGGCAGATACGCAGTATTTT.

V usage is TRBV6-5 and J usage is TRBJ2-7; D may be TRBD1 (5 bases). This CDR3 region has 15 residues. Trimming took 2 bases from V and 3 from J, leaving 14 bases between them. CDR1 and CDR2 from the germline V gene are MNHEY and SVGAGI. CDR3 nucleotides: TGTGCCAGCAGTTACCAGGGTGTATCGAACTACGAGCAGTACTTC. Its translation: CASSYQGVSNYEQYF.

The chain uses TRBV7-2 and TRBJ2-2; 10 bases match TRBD2. The CDR3 extends over 16 amino acids. The junction had 3 bases not matched to a gene; V was cut back by 1 base and J by 4 bases. Germline V CDR1 and CDR2: SGHTA, FQGNSA. The CDR3, as DNA: TGTGCCAGCAGCTTAGTAGCGGGGGGCCTCACCGGGGAGCTGTTTTTT. Its translation is CASSLVAGGLTGELFF.

This chain uses TRBV4-1 with TRBJ2-2; D is perhaps TRBD2 (5 bases). The CDR3 is 14 amino acids. Trimming cost V 4 bases and J 1 base, with 7 bases left between them. Germline V gene lookup returns CDR1 MGHRA and CDR2 YSYEKL. The CDR3 DNA reads TGCGCCAGCAGCCGCGGGTGGAACACCGGGGAGCTGTTTTTT. It translates to CASSRGWNTGELFF.

The chain couples TRBV18 to TRBJ1-1; possibly TRBD1 for D (5 bases). Germline CDR1 KGHSH, CDR2 LQKENI. CDR3 length equals 14 residues. V lost 4 bases and J lost 6, with 15 bases in between. The CDR3: CASSLEELGAEAFF. CDR3 nucleotide sequence: TGTGCCAGCTCACTCGAGGAGTTGGGGGCTGAAGCTTTCTTT.

The chain uses TRBV5-1 and TRBJ1-2; 8 positions agree with TRBD1. The CDR3 totals 13 residues. Unmatched junction bases numbered 3, after V lost 5 bases and J lost 3 bases. The V gene's germline CDR1 is SGHRS and CDR2 YFSETQ. The CDR3 DNA sequence: TGCGCCAGCAGACCGGACAGGGACTATGGCTACACCTTC. Translation gives CASRPDRDYGYTF.

This clone appeared a few times. The rearrangement joins TRBV5-1 to TRBJ2-7; no definite D call. V gave up 1 base and J gave up 3 bases, with 8 bases separating them. The length of the CDR3 is 13 residues. Germline CDR1 SGHRS, CDR2 YFSETQ. The CDR3 region has the DNA TGCGCCAGCAGCTTGCCCAGCCTCTACGAGCAGTACTTC. It codes for CASSLPSLYEQYF.

This rearrangement joins TRBV15 to TRBJ2-5; D gene ambiguous. Trimming stripped 0 bases from V and 5 bases from J, with 10 bases between. There are 14 residues in the CDR3. The germline V gene encodes CDR1 LNHNV and CDR2 YYDKDF (reference sequence). The chain's CDR3 is CATSRDATGETQYF. The CDR3 nucleotides read TGTGCCACCAGCAGAGATGCGACCGGGGAGACCCAGTACTTC.

The V gene is TRBV6-5, the J gene TRBJ1-1; possibly TRBD1 for D (5 bases). This CDR3 spans 13 amino acids. Germline-derived CDR1 and CDR2 are MNHEY and SVGAGI. The ends were cut back, 2 bases at V and 8 bases at J, with 12 bases in the middle. CDR3 residues: CASSYPPTDEAFF. CDR3 nucleotides: TGTGCCAGCAGTTACCCGCCGACAGACGAAGCTTTCTTT.

The chain recombines TRBV19 with TRBJ2-1; D uncertain. V lost 5 bases and J lost 0, with 11 bases in between. Germline lookup yields CDR1 LNHDA and CDR2 SQIVND (reference sequence). The CDR3 has 15 residues. CDR3 loop: CASSPRLNSYNEQFF. The CDR3 DNA is TGTGCCAGTAGTCCCCGACTGAACTCCTACAATGAGCAGTTCTTC.

This clone has just one count. The chain carries TRBV6-1 and TRBJ1-1; no clear D gene. This CDR3 region has 14 residues. V was clipped by 6 bases and J by 3 bases, with 14 bases between them. Germline CDR1 is MNHNS and CDR2 is SASEGT. The CDR3 reads CASSWGQADTEAFF. The CDR3 nucleotides read TGTGCCAGCAGCTGGGGTCAGGCGGACACTGAAGCTTTCTTT.

This clone has more than one count but fewer than ten. The chain's CDR3 is CASRPMDISNQPQHF. The CDR3 DNA is TGTGCCAGTAGGCCGATGGACATAAGCAATCAGCCCCAGCATTTT. The V call is TRBV2, the J call TRBJ1-5, with D possibly being TRBD1 (5 bases). The V and J ends lost 9 bases and 1 base respectively, with 16 bases between them. Per germline, CDR1 SNHLY and CDR2 FYNNEI. The CDR3 has 15 amino acids.

The gene calls are TRBV6-5 and TRBJ1-3; D not resolved. The V and J ends lost 6 bases and 2 bases respectively, with 11 bases between them. Per germline, CDR1 MNHEY and CDR2 SVGAGI. The CDR3 runs 14 residues. The chain's CDR3 is CASSPDITGNTIYF. CDR3 DNA sequence: TGTGCCAGCAGCCCCGACATTACTGGAAACACCATATATTTT.

This clone has just one count. The V and J genes are TRBV7-9 and TRBJ1-5; TRBD1 agrees at 10 bases. Germline V gives CDR1 SEHNR, CDR2 FQNEAQ (reference sequence). V lost 5 bases, J lost 1 base, and 11 bases stayed unmatched. The CDR3 is 18 residues long. CDR3 DNA sequence: TGTGCCAGCAGCCTGGGGACAGGGGACGTGCTAAGCAATCAGCCCCAGCATTTT. It is translated as CASSLGTGDVLSNQPQHF.